A single T cell receptor beta chain is shown here with its context. The data were obtained in a study of blood T cell repertoires in COVID-19. In the study overall: From T cells, B-cell-depleted T cells, or PBMCs came the material, which was cDNA or gDNA.

Trimming cost V 4 bases and J 5 bases; bases outside gene matches: 6. CDR3 size: 15 residues. Germline V CDR1 and CDR2: MNHEY, SVGEGT. Only in-frame clones appear in the TCRdb table, and some are missing; sequencing was by immunoSEQ multiplex PCR. The sample has roughly 300,000 clones; approximately 87% are singletons. The genes are TRBV6-2 or TRBV6-3 and TRBJ2-7, with 12 bases fitting TRBD2. Input material: peripheral blood. The receptor was isolated from a middle-aged woman who had recovered from COVID-19. The CDR3 is CASSSPSGGAHEQYF. DNA of the CDR3: TGTGCCAGCAGTTCGCCTAGCGGGGGGGCCCACGAGCAGTACTTC.